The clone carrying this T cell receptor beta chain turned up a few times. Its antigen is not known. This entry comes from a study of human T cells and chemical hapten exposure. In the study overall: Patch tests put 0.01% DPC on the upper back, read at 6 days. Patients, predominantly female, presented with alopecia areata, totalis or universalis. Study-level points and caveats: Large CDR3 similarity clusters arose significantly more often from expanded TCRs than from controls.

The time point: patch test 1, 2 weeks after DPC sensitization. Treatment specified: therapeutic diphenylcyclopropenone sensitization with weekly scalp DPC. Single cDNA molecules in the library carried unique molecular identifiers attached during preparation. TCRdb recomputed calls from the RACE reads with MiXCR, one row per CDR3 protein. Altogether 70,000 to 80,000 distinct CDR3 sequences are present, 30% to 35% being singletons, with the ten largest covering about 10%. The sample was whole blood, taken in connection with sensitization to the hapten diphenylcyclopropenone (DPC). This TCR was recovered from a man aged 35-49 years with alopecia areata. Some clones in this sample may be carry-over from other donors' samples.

In DNA form, the CDR3 reads TGCAGTGCTAGATGGGATATGGGCGGACAGGATACGCAGTATTTT. This encodes CSARWDMGGQDTQYF. The genes are TRBV20-1 and TRBJ2-3; the D gene is possibly TRBD1 (6 bases). The CDR3 loop spans 15 amino acids. Germline values: CDR1 DFQATT, CDR2 SNEGSKA (reference sequence). Trimming took off 2 bases at V and 6 bases at J, with 18 bases between the two ends.